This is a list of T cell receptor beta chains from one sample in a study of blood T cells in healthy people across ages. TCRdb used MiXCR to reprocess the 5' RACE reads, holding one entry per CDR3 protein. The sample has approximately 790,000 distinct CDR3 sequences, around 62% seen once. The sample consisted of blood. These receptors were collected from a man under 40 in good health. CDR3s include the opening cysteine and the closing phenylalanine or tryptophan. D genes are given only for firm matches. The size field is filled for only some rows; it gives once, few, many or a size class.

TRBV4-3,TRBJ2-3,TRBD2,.,CASSQYGLAGDTDTQYF,TGCGCCAGCAGCCAATACGGACTAGCGGGGGACACAGATACGCAGTATTTT
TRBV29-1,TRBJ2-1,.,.,CSVEDGIASSVLDEQFF,TGCAGCGTTGAAGATGGAATAGCTTCTTCTGTTCTGGATGAGCAGTTCTTC
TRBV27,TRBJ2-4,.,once,CASSTGLENIQYF,TGTGCCAGCAGTACAGGGTTGGAAAACATTCAGTACTTC
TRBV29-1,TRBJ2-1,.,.,CSVGSGGGRQGEQFF,TGCAGCGTTGGGTCTGGGGGGGGGCGACAAGGTGAGCAGTTCTTC
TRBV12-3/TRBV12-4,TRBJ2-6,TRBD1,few,CASTPTGAGANVLTF,TGTGCCAGCACCCCGACAGGGGCCGGGGCCAACGTCCTGACTTTC
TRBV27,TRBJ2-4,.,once,CASSSGYIQYF,TGTGCCAGCAGTTCCGGGTACATTCAGTACTTC
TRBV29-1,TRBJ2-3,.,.,CSAEGGATTDTQYF,TGCAGCGCTGAAGGAGGCGCCACCACAGATACGCAGTATTTT
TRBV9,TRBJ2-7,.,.,CASSPRGQSNSYEQYF,TGTGCCAGCAGCCCCCGAGGGCAGTCGAACTCCTACGAGCAGTACTTC
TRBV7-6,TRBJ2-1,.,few,CASSTDFGEQFF,TGTGCCAGCAGCACCGACTTCGGTGAGCAGTTCTTC
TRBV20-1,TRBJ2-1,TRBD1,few,CSAFDRGAYNEQFF,TGCAGTGCTTTCGACAGGGGCGCCTACAATGAGCAGTTCTTC
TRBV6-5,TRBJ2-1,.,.,CASRTGVLEQFF,TGTGCCAGCAGAACCGGGGTACTTGAGCAGTTCTTC
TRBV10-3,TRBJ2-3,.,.,CAISGPPADTQYF,TGTGCCATCAGTGGGCCCCCGGCGGATACGCAGTATTTT
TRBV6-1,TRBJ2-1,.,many,CASSHTGSSEQFF,TGTGCCAGCAGTCATACAGGGTCAAGTGAGCAGTTCTTC
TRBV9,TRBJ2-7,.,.,CASSGKGVSYEQYF,TGTGCCAGCAGCGGTAAGGGGGTTTCCTACGAGCAGTACTTC
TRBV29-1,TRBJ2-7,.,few,CSVEFSAYSYEQYF,TGCAGCGTCGAATTCAGTGCCTACTCCTACGAGCAGTACTTC
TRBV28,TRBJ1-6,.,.,CASQELRQGSYNSPLHF,TGTGCCAGCCAGGAGCTGCGGCAGGGCTCCTATAATTCACCCCTCCACTTT
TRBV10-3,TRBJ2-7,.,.,CAISEAGSSYEQYF,TGTGCCATCAGTGAGGCGGGCAGCTCCTACGAGCAGTACTTC